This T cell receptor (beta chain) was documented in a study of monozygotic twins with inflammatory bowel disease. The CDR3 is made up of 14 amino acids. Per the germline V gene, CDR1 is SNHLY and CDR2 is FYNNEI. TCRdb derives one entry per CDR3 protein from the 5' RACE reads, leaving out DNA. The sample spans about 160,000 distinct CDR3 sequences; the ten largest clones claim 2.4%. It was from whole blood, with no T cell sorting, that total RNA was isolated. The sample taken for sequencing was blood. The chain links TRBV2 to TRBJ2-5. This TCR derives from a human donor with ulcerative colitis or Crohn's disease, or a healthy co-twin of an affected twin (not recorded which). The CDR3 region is CASSEAFNRETQYF.